This T cell receptor beta chain was profiled in a study of CD8 T cells in ankylosing spondylitis (dated 2017 in TCRdb). Some background on the complete study: To find TCR variants linked to disease, the study profiled T cell receptor beta repertoires in ankylosing spondylitis patients and healthy donors. Peripheral blood samples were taken, and synovial fluid was additionally collected from ankylosing spondylitis patients. The whole study cohort included about a hundred healthy donors and 20 to 25 ankylosing spondylitis patients. What the work shows at the level of the full study, not this receptor alone: Significant enrichment of the disease-linked clones was reported in matched synovial fluid samples from ankylosing spondylitis patients. Some motif variants were previously reported in synovial fluid and blood of reactive arthritis patients, suggesting common disease-initiation mechanisms. A TCR beta motif made up of eight highly homologous amino acid variants appeared to be characteristic of blood from ankylosing spondylitis patients. The disease-linked clones showed a CD8+ phenotype and occurred at relatively low frequencies in peripheral blood.

This clonotype was seen only a few times. No antigen is known for it. Nothing much larger sits one base from this clone, and base qualities are not available. The sample was run on an Illumina HiSeq 2500. Quantitative 5'-RACE with molecular barcodes was the method used to prepare the TCR beta libraries. The original pipeline was this. A new computational method, built on a probabilistic model of VDJ rearrangement, was used to identify disease-linked TCR variants. The raw public data were reprocessed by TCRdb itself: fastp quality trimming at Q25, MiXCR clonotype calling, in-frame beta chains only. Each entry is one CDR3 protein sequence, shown with its most common DNA and genes. The V and J calls come from TCRdb's annotation, not from the publication. Recorded for this sample are some 220,000 distinct CDR3 sequences; around 8% of them occurred a single time. The ten biggest clones cover around 4.8% of the sample.

From the cysteine through the phenylalanine, the CDR3 covers 15 amino acids. Just CDR3 DNA is preserved here, 45 bases in frame from base 1. The CDR1 and CDR2 encoded by the germline V gene are SGHTA and FQGNSA. Clipping removes 5 bases from V and 7 bases from J, with 10 as the unmatched junction base count. This receptor was identified in a female donor with ankylosing spondylitis or in good health (not recorded which). The sample consisted of blood, either unsorted or a sorted T cell fraction (not recorded which). The V gene is TRBV7-2 and the J gene is TRBJ2-1, with 8 junctional bases fitting TRBD2. The sequenced DNA is TGTGCCAGCAGCGCGGGACTAGGGGTGGGGAATGAGCAGTTCTTC. This gives the protein CASSAGLGVGNEQFF.